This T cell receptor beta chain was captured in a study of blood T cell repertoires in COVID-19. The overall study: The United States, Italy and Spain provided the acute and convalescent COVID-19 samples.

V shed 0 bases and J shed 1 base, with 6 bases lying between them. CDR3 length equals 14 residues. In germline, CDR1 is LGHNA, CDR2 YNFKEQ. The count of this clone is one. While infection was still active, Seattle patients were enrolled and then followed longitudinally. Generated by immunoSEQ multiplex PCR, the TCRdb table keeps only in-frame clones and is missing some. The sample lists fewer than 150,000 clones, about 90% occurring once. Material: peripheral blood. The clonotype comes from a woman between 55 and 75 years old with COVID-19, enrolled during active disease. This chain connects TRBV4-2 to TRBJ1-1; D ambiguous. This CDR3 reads CASSQEVRNTEAFF. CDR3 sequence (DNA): TGTGCCAGCAGCCAAGAGGTCAGGAACACTGAAGCTTTCTTT.